This is a list of T cell receptor beta chains from one sample in a study of blood T cell repertoires in COVID-19. Clones were sequenced by immunoSEQ multiplex PCR, and TCRdb holds only the in-frame ones, with some missing. The sample lists 200,000 to 250,000 clones, about 85% seen once, with about an eighth in the top ten. The sequenced sample consisted of peripheral blood. The receptors were sampled from a woman under 30 who had recovered from COVID-19. CDR3s include the opening cysteine and the closing phenylalanine or tryptophan. A D gene is named only where the DNA matches it firmly. Rows may omit the clone size; those that give it use once, few, many or a size class.

j_gene: TRBJ2-7
len: 13
d_gene: TRBD1
v_gene: TRBV4-3
abundance: .
CDR3aa: CASSQRQGYEQYF
CDR3nt: TGCGCCAGCAGCCAGCGACAGGGCTACGAGCAGTACTTC

j_gene: TRBJ1-6
len: 15
d_gene: .
v_gene: TRBV7-2
abundance: few
CDR3aa: CASSLYTSVPMPLHF
CDR3nt: TGTGCCAGCAGCTTATACACGAGCGTTCCTATGCCCCTCCACTTT

j_gene: TRBJ1-2
len: 12
d_gene: TRBD1
v_gene: TRBV10-3
abundance: .
CDR3aa: CATLDRDYGYTF
CDR3nt: TGTGCCACCTTGGACAGGGACTATGGCTACACCTTC

j_gene: TRBJ2-3
len: 13
d_gene: .
v_gene: TRBV11-3
abundance: .
CDR3aa: CASSNLGGHTQYF
CDR3nt: TGTGCCAGCAGCAACCTGGGGGGTCATACGCAGTATTTT

j_gene: TRBJ2-3
len: 14
d_gene: .
v_gene: TRBV7-3
abundance: .
CDR3aa: CASSPGAGTDTQYF
CDR3nt: TGTGCCAGCAGCCCGGGAGCTGGCACAGATACGCAGTATTTT

j_gene: TRBJ1-2
len: 14
d_gene: TRBD1
v_gene: TRBV6-6
abundance: .
CDR3aa: CASSQENRGDGYTF
CDR3nt: TGTGCCAGCAGTCAAGAAAACAGGGGGGATGGCTACACCTTC

j_gene: TRBJ1-3
len: 14
d_gene: TRBD1
v_gene: TRBV7-9
abundance: .
CDR3aa: CASSPQGASNTIYF
CDR3nt: TGTGCCAGCAGCCCACAGGGGGCTAGTAACACCATATATTTT

j_gene: TRBJ1-1
len: 13
d_gene: TRBD1
v_gene: TRBV30
abundance: .
CDR3aa: CAWSAGGFTEAFF
CDR3nt: TGTGCCTGGAGTGCAGGGGGCTTCACTGAAGCTTTCTTT

j_gene: TRBJ2-1
len: 16
d_gene: TRBD1
v_gene: TRBV24-1
abundance: .
CDR3aa: CATSEAGTGSYNEQFF
CDR3nt: TGTGCCACCAGTGAGGCCGGGACAGGGTCCTACAATGAGCAGTTCTTC

j_gene: TRBJ2-1
len: 14
d_gene: TRBD1
v_gene: TRBV29-1
abundance: .
CDR3aa: CSVSKGDRASEQFF
CDR3nt: TGCAGCGTCTCTAAGGGAGACAGGGCTAGTGAGCAGTTCTTC

j_gene: TRBJ2-1
len: 13
d_gene: .
v_gene: TRBV30
abundance: .
CDR3aa: CAWTRGGYNEQFF
CDR3nt: TGTGCCTGGACTAGGGGGGGCTACAATGAGCAGTTCTTC

j_gene: TRBJ1-1
len: 14
d_gene: .
v_gene: TRBV7-9
abundance: .
CDR3aa: CASSLKGGNTEAFF
CDR3nt: TGTGCCAGCAGCCTTAAGGGGGGGAATACTGAAGCTTTCTTT

j_gene: TRBJ2-7
len: 13
d_gene: .
v_gene: TRBV12-3/TRBV12-4
abundance: .
CDR3aa: CASSLGLRYEQYF
CDR3nt: TGTGCCAGCAGTTTGGGTCTGCGGTACGAGCAGTACTTC

j_gene: TRBJ2-7
len: 13
d_gene: .
v_gene: TRBV20-1
abundance: .
CDR3aa: CSASRRESYEQYF
CDR3nt: TGCAGTGCTAGTAGACGGGAGAGCTACGAGCAGTACTTC

j_gene: TRBJ2-2
len: 15
d_gene: TRBD2
v_gene: TRBV18
abundance: .
CDR3aa: CASSPGLADTGELFF
CDR3nt: TGTGCCAGCTCACCGGGACTAGCGGACACCGGGGAGCTGTTTTTT

j_gene: TRBJ2-7
len: 15
d_gene: .
v_gene: TRBV5-4
abundance: .
CDR3aa: CASSLGRSQGYEQYF
CDR3nt: TGTGCCAGCAGCTTGGGCCGATCCCAGGGCTACGAGCAGTACTTC

j_gene: TRBJ1-6
len: 17
d_gene: .
v_gene: TRBV4-3
abundance: .
CDR3aa: CASSHRPDSTYNSPLHF
CDR3nt: TGCGCCAGCAGCCACCGGCCCGACAGTACCTATAATTCACCCCTCCACTTT

j_gene: TRBJ1-5
len: 13
d_gene: TRBD1
v_gene: TRBV27
abundance: .
CDR3aa: CASGTEYNQPQHF
CDR3nt: TGTGCCAGCGGGACAGAATACAATCAGCCCCAGCATTTT

j_gene: TRBJ1-5
len: 14
d_gene: .
v_gene: TRBV7-2
abundance: .
CDR3aa: CASSLGRQNQPQHF
CDR3nt: TGTGCCAGCAGCTTAGGGCGGCAAAATCAGCCCCAGCATTTT

j_gene: TRBJ2-3
len: 11
d_gene: .
v_gene: TRBV20-1
abundance: .
CDR3aa: CSASRADTQYF
CDR3nt: TGCAGTGCCAGCCGGGCAGATACGCAGTATTTT

j_gene: TRBJ1-2
len: 13
d_gene: TRBD1
v_gene: TRBV18
abundance: .
CDR3aa: CASSRGTGDGYTF
CDR3nt: TGTGCCAGCTCACGTGGGACAGGGGACGGCTACACCTTC

j_gene: TRBJ1-1
len: 13
d_gene: .
v_gene: TRBV30
abundance: .
CDR3aa: CAWIGGLNTEAFF
CDR3nt: TGTGCCTGGATCGGAGGGTTGAACACTGAAGCTTTCTTT

j_gene: TRBJ2-1
len: 15
d_gene: .
v_gene: TRBV28
abundance: .
CDR3aa: CASSPEHALRNEQFF
CDR3nt: TGTGCCAGCAGTCCCGAGCACGCCTTGAGGAATGAGCAGTTCTTC

j_gene: TRBJ1-5
len: 14
d_gene: .
v_gene: TRBV30
abundance: .
CDR3aa: CAWSQDGGNQPQHF
CDR3nt: TGTGCCTGGAGTCAGGACGGGGGAAATCAGCCCCAGCATTTT

j_gene: TRBJ1-2
len: 13
d_gene: .
v_gene: TRBV7-3
abundance: .
CDR3aa: CASSPSSGYGYTF
CDR3nt: TGTGCCAGCAGCCCTTCCTCCGGGTATGGCTACACCTTC

j_gene: TRBJ2-1
len: 14
d_gene: TRBD1
v_gene: TRBV7-2
abundance: .
CDR3aa: CASSSRQGYNEQFF
CDR3nt: TGTGCCAGCAGCTCAAGACAGGGCTACAATGAGCAGTTCTTC

j_gene: TRBJ2-3
len: 16
d_gene: TRBD2
v_gene: TRBV15
abundance: .
CDR3aa: CATSRDASGSTDTQYF
CDR3nt: TGTGCCACCAGCAGAGACGCTAGCGGGAGCACAGATACGCAGTATTTT

j_gene: TRBJ1-4
len: 14
d_gene: .
v_gene: TRBV4-2
abundance: .
CDR3aa: CASSQELREEKLFF
CDR3nt: TGTGCCAGCAGCCAAGAATTACGTGAGGAAAAACTGTTTTTT

j_gene: TRBJ1-5
len: 14
d_gene: TRBD1
v_gene: TRBV2
abundance: .
CDR3aa: CASSQQGPEQPQHF
CDR3nt: TGTGCCAGCAGTCAACAGGGGCCAGAGCAGCCCCAGCATTTT

j_gene: TRBJ2-1
len: 17
d_gene: TRBD2
v_gene: TRBV4-3
abundance: .
CDR3aa: CASSQERSSGDNNEQFF
CDR3nt: TGCGCCAGCAGCCAAGAAAGGTCTAGCGGGGACAACAATGAGCAGTTCTTC

j_gene: TRBJ1-3
len: 14
d_gene: .
v_gene: TRBV28
abundance: .
CDR3aa: CASSRADSGNTIYF
CDR3nt: TGTGCCAGCAGTAGAGCGGACTCTGGAAACACCATATATTTT

j_gene: TRBJ2-7
len: 14
d_gene: TRBD2
v_gene: TRBV27
abundance: .
CDR3aa: CASSFGGDGYEQYF
CDR3nt: TGTGCCAGCAGTTTCGGGGGGGACGGTTACGAGCAGTACTTC

j_gene: TRBJ2-3
len: 15
d_gene: TRBD1
v_gene: TRBV5-4
abundance: .
CDR3aa: CASSPGQGASDTQYF
CDR3nt: TGTGCCAGCAGCCCGGGACAGGGGGCTTCAGATACGCAGTATTTT

j_gene: TRBJ2-1
len: 15
d_gene: TRBD2
v_gene: TRBV5-1
abundance: .
CDR3aa: CASSPGLVGPDEQFF
CDR3nt: TGCGCCAGCAGCCCGGGACTAGTGGGCCCAGATGAGCAGTTCTTC

j_gene: TRBJ2-7
len: 14
d_gene: TRBD2
v_gene: TRBV28
abundance: .
CDR3aa: CASSFSGSGYEQYF
CDR3nt: TGTGCCAGCAGTTTTAGCGGGAGCGGGTACGAGCAGTACTTC

j_gene: TRBJ2-2
len: 16
d_gene: .
v_gene: TRBV18
abundance: .
CDR3aa: CASSPLEGQNTGELFF
CDR3nt: TGTGCCAGCTCACCGTTGGAAGGACAGAACACCGGGGAGCTGTTTTTT

j_gene: TRBJ1-2
len: 12
d_gene: .
v_gene: TRBV6-5
abundance: .
CDR3aa: CASSYNRDGYTF
CDR3nt: TGTGCCAGCAGTTACAACAGGGACGGCTACACCTTC

j_gene: TRBJ2-1
len: 15
d_gene: TRBD2
v_gene: TRBV3-1/TRBV3-2
abundance: .
CDR3aa: CASRLSGSGHNEQFF
CDR3nt: TGTGCCAGCAGGCTTAGCGGGAGTGGCCACAATGAGCAGTTCTTC

j_gene: TRBJ2-5
len: 14
d_gene: .
v_gene: TRBV4-3
abundance: once
CDR3aa: CASSQVGQQETQYF
CDR3nt: TGCGCCAGCAGCCAAGTTGGACAGCAAGAGACCCAGTACTTC

j_gene: TRBJ1-1
len: 15
d_gene: .
v_gene: TRBV4-3
abundance: once
CDR3aa: CASSQDIRASTEAFF
CDR3nt: TGCGCCAGCAGCCAAGATATCAGGGCTTCCACTGAAGCTTTCTTT

j_gene: TRBJ2-2
len: 16
d_gene: TRBD1
v_gene: TRBV4-3
abundance: .
CDR3aa: CASSRDRGEVTGELFF
CDR3nt: TGCGCCAGCAGCCGAGACAGGGGGGAAGTCACCGGGGAGCTGTTTTTT

j_gene: TRBJ1-3
len: 14
d_gene: .
v_gene: TRBV27
abundance: few
CDR3aa: CASSLGGDGNTIYF
CDR3nt: TGTGCCAGCAGCCTAGGGGGGGACGGAAACACCATATATTTT

j_gene: TRBJ1-6
len: 16
d_gene: TRBD1
v_gene: TRBV13
abundance: once
CDR3aa: CASSLTGDSYNSPLHF
CDR3nt: TGTGCCAGCAGCTTAACAGGGGACTCCTATAATTCACCCCTCCACTTT

j_gene: TRBJ2-2
len: 16
d_gene: TRBD2
v_gene: TRBV9
abundance: .
CDR3aa: CASSVVTSGGNGELFF
CDR3nt: TGTGCCAGCAGCGTAGTGACTAGCGGGGGGAACGGGGAGCTGTTTTTT

j_gene: TRBJ1-4
len: 11
d_gene: .
v_gene: TRBV2
abundance: .
CDR3aa: CASTEQEKLFF
CDR3nt: TGTGCCAGCACCGAGCAAGAAAAACTGTTTTTT

j_gene: TRBJ1-5
len: 13
d_gene: .
v_gene: TRBV3-1/TRBV3-2
abundance: once
CDR3aa: CASSHLSNQPQHF
CDR3nt: TGTGCCAGCAGCCACCTTAGCAATCAGCCCCAGCATTTT

j_gene: TRBJ2-1
len: 16
d_gene: TRBD2
v_gene: TRBV7-3
abundance: .
CDR3aa: CASSILAGGPNNEQFF
CDR3nt: TGTGCCAGCAGCATTCTAGCGGGAGGGCCTAACAATGAGCAGTTCTTC

j_gene: TRBJ1-4
len: 15
d_gene: .
v_gene: TRBV6-5
abundance: .
CDR3aa: CASSYSVFYSEKLFF
CDR3nt: TGTGCCAGCAGTTACTCCGTCTTCTATAGTGAAAAACTGTTTTTT

j_gene: TRBJ2-5
len: 14
d_gene: .
v_gene: TRBV6-5
abundance: .
CDR3aa: CASSPGLPGETQYF
CDR3nt: TGTGCCAGCAGCCCAGGACTTCCCGGGGAGACCCAGTACTTC

j_gene: TRBJ1-1
len: 14
d_gene: .
v_gene: TRBV5-1
abundance: .
CDR3aa: CASSLYRDHTEAFF
CDR3nt: TGCGCCAGCAGCTTATACAGGGATCACACTGAAGCTTTCTTT

j_gene: TRBJ1-4
len: 17
d_gene: TRBD1
v_gene: TRBV5-1
abundance: .
CDR3aa: CASSQNRGSGTNEKLFF
CDR3nt: TGCGCCAGCAGTCAAAACAGGGGGAGTGGAACTAATGAAAAACTGTTTTTT

j_gene: TRBJ2-7
len: 15
d_gene: .
v_gene: TRBV5-4
abundance: .
CDR3aa: CASSPDLGSRWEQYF
CDR3nt: TGTGCCAGCAGCCCCGACCTGGGCTCCCGTTGGGAGCAGTACTTC

j_gene: TRBJ2-5
len: 16
d_gene: TRBD1
v_gene: TRBV7-9
abundance: .
CDR3aa: CASSLGDRGRFETQYF
CDR3nt: TGTGCCAGCAGCTTAGGGGACAGGGGGCGTTTCGAGACCCAGTACTTC

j_gene: TRBJ1-2
len: 16
d_gene: .
v_gene: TRBV6-2/TRBV6-3
abundance: .
CDR3aa: CASSSQFAPSGKGYTF
CDR3nt: TGTGCCAGCAGCTCCCAATTCGCCCCGTCCGGGAAAGGCTACACCTTC

j_gene: TRBJ2-1
len: 13
d_gene: .
v_gene: TRBV9
abundance: .
CDR3aa: CASSHIVDNEQFF
CDR3nt: TGTGCCAGCAGCCATATAGTTGACAATGAGCAGTTCTTC